This T cell receptor (beta chain) was obtained from a study of blood T cell repertoires in COVID-19. In the study overall: The samples span acute and convalescent COVID-19 from the United States, Italy and Spain. Sample material is recorded as cDNA or gDNA derived from T cells, B-cell-depleted T cells, or PBMCs.

Enrolment of Seattle patients took place during active infection, and they were followed longitudinally. This table comes from immunoSEQ multiplex PCR, and its TCRdb copy is limited to in-frame clones, with some not included. The table lists 300,000 to 450,000 clones, 70% to 90% of them singletons. The CDR3 is made up of 15 amino acids. V lost 0 bases to trimming and J lost 3 bases; unmatched junction nucleotides: 5. Germline V gene sequence: CDR1 SGDLS, CDR2 YYNGEE. This chain links TRBV9 with TRBJ2-7; 8 nucleotides agree with TRBD2. The sample consisted of peripheral blood. The TCR originated in a woman in her thirties with COVID-19, enrolled during active disease. In DNA, the CDR3 is TGTGCCAGCAGCGTAGGGAGCGGGAGCGTCTACGAGCAGTACTTC. It codes for CASSVGSGSVYEQYF.